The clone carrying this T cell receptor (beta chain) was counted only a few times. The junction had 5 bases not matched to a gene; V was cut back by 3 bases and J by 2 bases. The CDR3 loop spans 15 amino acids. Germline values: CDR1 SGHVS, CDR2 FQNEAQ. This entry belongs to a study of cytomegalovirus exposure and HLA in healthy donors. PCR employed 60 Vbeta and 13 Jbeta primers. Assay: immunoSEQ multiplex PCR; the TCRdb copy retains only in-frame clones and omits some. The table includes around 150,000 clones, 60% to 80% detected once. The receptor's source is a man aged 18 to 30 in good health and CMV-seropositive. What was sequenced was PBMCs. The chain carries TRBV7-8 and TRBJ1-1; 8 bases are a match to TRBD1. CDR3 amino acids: CASSFVTGANTEAFF. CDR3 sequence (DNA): TGTGCCAGCAGCTTCGTGACAGGGGCTAACACTGAAGCTTTCTTT.